The sequence of this T cell receptor (beta chain) was determined in a study of blood T cell repertoires in COVID-19. Study background: The United States, Italy and Spain provided the acute and convalescent COVID-19 samples. Nucleic acid was either cDNA or gDNA, and it came from T cells, B-cell-depleted T cells, or PBMCs.

Germline V gives CDR1 MNHEY, CDR2 SMNVEV (reference sequence). Trimming cost V 1 base and J 2 bases; bases outside gene matches: 1. The CDR3 sequence is 14 residues long. In the source study's methods: Counts of nucleated cells, estimated from reference gene primer amplification, were obtained. Clones were sequenced by immunoSEQ multiplex PCR, and TCRdb holds only the in-frame ones, with some missing. Clonal size and the V and J genes are those of that table, whereas D and trimming came from the DNA. In the table there are 110,000 or so clones, approximately 86% of which are singletons. This clonotype originated in a human donor in a cohort sampled during active COVID-19. The sample consisted of peripheral blood. The rearrangement joins TRBV27 to TRBJ2-7, with 8 bases fitting TRBD2. The CDR3: CASSLWTSPYEQYF. CDR3 sequence (DNA): TGTGCCAGCAGTTTATGGACTAGCCCCTACGAGCAGTACTTC.